This is a list of T cell receptor beta chains from one sample in a study of cytomegalovirus exposure and HLA in healthy donors. The assay was immunoSEQ multiplex PCR, and TCRdb's table has in-frame clones only and misses some. The table lists about 190,000 clones, 81% of them singletons. The sequenced sample consisted of PBMCs. These receptors came from a man between 45 and 60 years old in good health and CMV-seronegative. CDR3s include the opening cysteine and the closing phenylalanine or tryptophan. Each record gives: clone size, D gene, J gene, V gene, CDR3 protein, CDR3 DNA. D genes are given only for firm matches. A row's size may be missing; if present it is once, few, many or a size class.

abundance: .; d_gene: .; j_gene: TRBJ1-1; v_gene: TRBV5-6; CDR3aa: CASSRRVDGGRTEAFF; CDR3nt: TGTGCCAGCAGCCGAAGGGTTGACGGGGGGAGGACTGAAGCTTTCTTT
abundance: .; d_gene: TRBD1; j_gene: TRBJ2-1; v_gene: TRBV6-5; CDR3aa: CASSTYRGQGEQFF; CDR3nt: TGTGCCAGCAGTACCTACAGGGGTCAGGGTGAGCAGTTCTTC
abundance: .; d_gene: .; j_gene: TRBJ2-2; v_gene: TRBV5-5; CDR3aa: CASSRGGELFF; CDR3nt: TGTGCCAGCAGTAGAGGCGGGGAGCTGTTTTTT
abundance: .; d_gene: .; j_gene: TRBJ2-2; v_gene: TRBV10-1; CDR3aa: CASSAGFPGELFF; CDR3nt: TGCGCCAGCAGTGCAGGGTTCCCCGGGGAGCTGTTTTTT
abundance: .; d_gene: TRBD1; j_gene: TRBJ1-6; v_gene: TRBV15; CDR3aa: CATSSDRAASYNSPLHF; CDR3nt: TGTGCCACCAGCAGCGACAGGGCTGCCTCCTATAATTCACCCCTCCACTTT
abundance: .; d_gene: TRBD2; j_gene: TRBJ2-1; v_gene: TRBV7-6; CDR3aa: CASSLETSGGASNEQFF; CDR3nt: TGTGCCAGCAGCTTAGAGACTAGCGGGGGGGCCTCGAATGAGCAGTTCTTC
abundance: .; d_gene: TRBD2; j_gene: TRBJ2-7; v_gene: TRBV7-9; CDR3aa: CASSFLAGGSYGQYF; CDR3nt: TGTGCCAGCAGCTTCCTAGCGGGGGGCTCCTACGGGCAGTACTTC
abundance: .; d_gene: .; j_gene: TRBJ2-7; v_gene: TRBV19; CDR3aa: CASSMKHPPYEQYF; CDR3nt: TGTGCCAGTAGTATGAAGCACCCCCCCTACGAGCAGTACTTC
abundance: .; d_gene: .; j_gene: TRBJ2-7; v_gene: TRBV5-4; CDR3aa: CASSLGRGASYEQYF; CDR3nt: TGTGCCAGCAGCTTGGGTCGGGGAGCCTCCTACGAGCAGTACTTC
abundance: .; d_gene: TRBD1; j_gene: TRBJ2-7; v_gene: TRBV6-5; CDR3aa: CASKDRGRGSYEQYF; CDR3nt: TGTGCCAGCAAGGACAGGGGAAGGGGCTCCTACGAGCAGTACTTC
abundance: .; d_gene: .; j_gene: TRBJ1-1; v_gene: TRBV7-9; CDR3aa: CASSPRQANTEAFF; CDR3nt: TGTGCCAGCAGCCCCAGACAGGCGAACACTGAAGCTTTCTTT
abundance: few; d_gene: .; j_gene: TRBJ2-1; v_gene: TRBV2; CDR3aa: CASRNEEFHNEQFF; CDR3nt: TGTGCCAGCCGAAACGAGGAGTTTCACAATGAGCAGTTCTTC
abundance: .; d_gene: .; j_gene: TRBJ1-1; v_gene: TRBV5-1; CDR3aa: CASSPGELKTEAFF; CDR3nt: TGCGCCAGCAGCCCGGGAGAACTAAAAACTGAAGCTTTCTTT
abundance: once; d_gene: .; j_gene: TRBJ1-1; v_gene: TRBV5-6; CDR3aa: CASSLWGGSDTEAFF; CDR3nt: TGTGCCAGCAGCTTGTGGGGGGGTAGTGACACTGAAGCTTTCTTT
abundance: once; d_gene: .; j_gene: TRBJ2-3; v_gene: TRBV9; CDR3aa: CASSVGGYTDTQYF; CDR3nt: TGTGCCAGCAGCGTAGGAGGCTACACAGATACGCAGTATTTT
abundance: .; d_gene: .; j_gene: TRBJ2-7; v_gene: TRBV18; CDR3aa: CASSPTTGEQYF; CDR3nt: TGTGCCAGCTCACCGACGACGGGCGAGCAGTACTTC
abundance: .; d_gene: .; j_gene: TRBJ1-3; v_gene: TRBV7-2; CDR3aa: CASTSDSGNTIYF; CDR3nt: TGTGCCAGTACATCAGACTCTGGAAACACCATATATTTT
abundance: .; d_gene: .; j_gene: TRBJ1-1; v_gene: TRBV5-6; CDR3aa: CASSLVDIRGNSEAFF; CDR3nt: TGTGCCAGCAGCTTGGTAGATATTCGAGGAAACTCTGAAGCTTTCTTT
abundance: .; d_gene: TRBD2; j_gene: TRBJ2-3; v_gene: TRBV5-4; CDR3aa: CASSSGLAGEAGDTQYF; CDR3nt: TGTGCCAGCAGCTCGGGACTAGCGGGTGAGGCCGGCGATACGCAGTATTTT
abundance: .; d_gene: .; j_gene: TRBJ1-1; v_gene: TRBV27; CDR3aa: CASSFQGGMNTEAFF; CDR3nt: TGTGCCAGCAGTTTTCAGGGTGGCATGAACACTGAAGCTTTCTTT
abundance: .; d_gene: TRBD2; j_gene: TRBJ2-7; v_gene: TRBV7-6; CDR3aa: CASSLSGGQREQYF; CDR3nt: TGTGCCAGCAGCTTAAGCGGGGGGCAACGCGAGCAGTACTTC
abundance: once; d_gene: .; j_gene: TRBJ1-2; v_gene: TRBV2; CDR3aa: CASRGGDHTYGYTF; CDR3nt: TGTGCCAGCAGAGGGGGGGATCATACCTATGGCTACACCTTC